A single sample is the source of the 13 T cell receptor beta chains below, sequenced in a study of cytomegalovirus exposure and HLA in healthy donors. The PCR employed 60 Vbeta primers together with 13 Jbeta primers. Libraries were prepared by immunoSEQ multiplex PCR; TCRdb keeps only in-frame clonotypes and omits some of them. Of some 130,000 clones in the sample, 65% to 70% were seen once. The sequenced sample consisted of PBMCs. These receptors were collected from a human donor in good health.

This chain links TRBV19 with TRBJ2-7, with 12 positions matching TRBD2. J gave up 1 base and V 5 bases, and 6 bases lay outside the gene matches. This CDR3 region has 16 residues. CDR1 LNHDA and CDR2 SQIVND come from the germline V gene (reference sequence). CDR3 coding DNA: TGTGCCAGTAGTCATTCTAGCGGGAGGGTATCCTACGAGCAGTACTTC. Residues: CASSHSSGRVSYEQYF.

This sequence joins TRBV5-1 and TRBJ1-2; a weak D match, TRBD1 (6 bases). V was shortened by 0 bases and J by 7 bases, with 10 bases between the two germline ends. The CDR3 is made up of 13 amino acids. CDR1 is SGHRS and CDR2 is YFSETQ in the germline V gene. CDR3 DNA sequence: TGCGCCAGCAGCTTGGGGGACATTATTGGCTACACCTTC. Protein: CASSLGDIIGYTF.

This sequence joins TRBV28 and TRBJ1-1; D is uncertain. This CDR3 has 13 residues. Looked up from germline, CDR1 is MDHEN and CDR2 is SYDVKM. V lost 6 bases and J 4 bases, leaving 12 bases between the germline ends. CDR3 DNA: TGTGCCAGCAGCCCGGTGGGAGCCACTGAAGCTTTCTTT. Translating gives CASSPVGATEAFF. The whole variable domain, remainder taken from reference TRBV28 and TRBJ1-1, is DVKVTQSSRYLVKRTGEKVFLECVQDMDHENMFWYRQDPGLGLRLIYFSYDVKMKEKGDIPEGYSVSREKKERFSLILESASTNQTSMYLCASSPVGATEAFFGQGTRLTVV.

The chain is built from TRBV18 and TRBJ2-5, with D unclear. Germline V gene lookup returns CDR1 KGHSH and CDR2 LQKENI. Trimming cost V 3 bases and J 2 bases, with 13 bases left between them. There are 15 residues in the CDR3. The CDR3 region has the DNA TGTGCCAGCTCACCCCCAGGATCTGAACAAGAGACCCAGTACTTC. Amino acid sequence: CASSPPGSEQETQYF. Drawing the rest from reference TRBV18 and TRBJ2-5, the complete variable domain is NAGVMQNPRHLVRRRGQEARLRCSPMKGHSHVYWYRQLPEEGLKFMVYLQKENIIDESGMPKERFSAEFPKEGPSILRIQQVVRGDSAAYFCASSPPGSEQETQYFGPGTRLLVL.

J is TRBJ2-5 and V is TRBV11-3; 12 nucleotides line up with TRBD1. The CDR3 is made up of 15 amino acids. Germline V gene data show CDR1 as SGHNT and CDR2 as YENEEA. V shed 5 bases and J 5 bases; nucleotides not matched to a gene: 6. CDR3 sequence (DNA): TGTGCCAGCAGCACGGGACAGGGGGCGCGGGAGACCCAGTACTTC. It yields the protein CASSTGQGARETQYF. Together with reference TRBV11-3 and TRBJ2-5, the CDR3 gives the full variable domain: EAGVVQSPRYKIIEKKQPVAFWCNPISGHNTLYWYLQNLGQGPELLIRYENEEAVDDSQLPKDRFSAERLKGVDSTLKIQPAELGDSAVYLCASSTGQGARETQYFGPGTRLLVL.

The chain is built from TRBV4-3 and TRBJ2-3; 11 positions agree with TRBD2. This CDR3 comprises 16 residues. The V segment lost 4 bases and the J segment 9 bases; nucleotides outside the gene matches: 12. Germline loops: CDR1 LGHNA, CDR2 YSLEER. The CDR3 loop is CASSLKVAGGPGTQYF. The CDR3 DNA reads TGCGCCAGCAGCCTGAAAGTAGCGGGAGGGCCTGGAACGCAGTATTTT.

This chain uses TRBV6-6 with TRBJ1-1; D not resolved. V lost 0 bases to trimming and J lost 8 bases, with 10 bases between them. This CDR3 is 13 amino acids long. The V gene's germline CDR1 is MNHNY and CDR2 SVGAGI (reference sequence). CDR3 in DNA: TGTGCCAGCAGTTACTCCGGCTGGCGGGAAGCTTTCTTT. It codes for CASSYSGWREAFF.

V and J are TRBV11-2 and TRBJ1-1, with a weak D call TRBD1 (6 bases). The V gene's germline CDR1 is SGHAT and CDR2 FQNNGV. This CDR3 spans 16 amino acids. The ends were cut back, 3 bases at V and 1 base at J, with 15 bases in the middle. CDR3 in amino acids: CASSFSGTRPNTEAFF. DNA for the CDR3: TGTGCCAGCAGCTTTTCCGGGACACGCCCGAACACTGAAGCTTTCTTT.

This clone was observed a few times. One end of the junction varies from germline; a read error may be responsible. The chain employs TRBV5-4 and TRBJ1-5; D is undetermined. Germline lookup yields CDR1 SGHNT and CDR2 YYREEE (reference sequence). The CDR3 is 14 amino acids. In nucleotides, the CDR3 is TGTGCCAGCAGCTTGGGACCAAGCAATCAGGCCCAGCATTTT. Its protein product is CASSLGPSNQAQHF. Full variable domain (outside the CDR3, taken from reference TRBV5-4 and TRBJ1-5): ETGVTQSPTHLIKTRGQQVTLRCSSQSGHNTVSWYQQALGQGPQFIFQYYREEENGRGNFPPRFSGLQFPNYSSELNVNALELDDSALYLCASSLGPSNQAQHFGDGTRLSIL.

V gene TRBV5-1 combines with J gene TRBJ2-3, with D hard to call. The germline gives CDR1 SGHRS, CDR2 YFSETQ. The CDR3 has 15 amino acids. Trimming removed 4 bases at V and 3 bases at J, with 15 bases between. The CDR3 sequence is CASSLKADGTDTQYF. The CDR3 region has the DNA TGCGCCAGCAGCCTCAAGGCGGATGGGACAGATACGCAGTATTTT. Full variable domain (missing parts from reference TRBV5-1 and TRBJ2-3): KAGVTQTPRYLIKTRGQQVTLSCSPISGHRSVSWYQQTPGQGLQFLFEYFSETQRNKGNFPGRFSGRQFSNSRSEMNVSTLELGDSALYLCASSLKADGTDTQYFGPGTRLTVL.

The gene calls are TRBV10-3 and TRBJ2-1; TRBD2 agrees at 7 bases. Trimming removed 10 bases from V and 1 base from J; junction bases left unmatched: 22. The length of the CDR3 is 19 residues. CDR1 is ENHRY, CDR2 SYGVKD, per germline. The CDR3 spells CATGRAPGGGRSSYNEQFF. In DNA, the CDR3 is TGTGCCACCGGCCGGGCGCCGGGAGGCGGGAGATCGTCCTACAATGAGCAGTTCTTC.

The chain combines TRBV28 with TRBJ1-2; possibly TRBD1 for D (6 bases). The CDR3 has 14 amino acids. V gave up 4 bases and J gave up 2 bases, with 11 bases separating them. Germline CDR1 reads MDHEN; CDR2 reads SYDVKM. For the CDR3, the DNA is TGTGCCAGCAGTTACACCACAGGGAACTATGGCTACACCTTC. Protein sequence: CASSYTTGNYGYTF.

The chain is built from TRBV2 and TRBJ2-7, with a weak D call TRBD1 (6 bases). Looked up from germline, CDR1 is SNHLY and CDR2 is FYNNEI. The CDR3 contains 16 residues. With 6 bases removed from V and 3 bases from J, the gap between germline ends came to 21 bases. The CDR3 reads CASRAKARDTYYEQYF. The CDR3 region has the DNA TGTGCCAGCAGGGCAAAAGCCCGGGACACATACTACGAGCAGTACTTC.